Each of the 8 T cell receptor beta chains below was sequenced from the same sample in a study of blood T cell repertoires in COVID-19. The protocol was immunoSEQ multiplex PCR, while the TCRdb copy is restricted to in-frame clones and leaves out a portion. This table holds approximately 240,000 clones, approximately 80% found once. Sequencing used peripheral blood. The receptors were sampled from an older woman with active or convalescent COVID-19.

The V and J genes are TRBV6-1 and TRBJ2-1; D may be TRBD2 (6 bases). The CDR3 sequence is 15 residues long. V was pared by 8 bases and J by 6 bases, with 20 bases between. Germline CDR1 and CDR2: MNHNS and SASEGT. The CDR3 DNA is TGTGCCAGCGTATCCCCTCCCTTGGGGGGCAATGAGCAGTTCTTC. Amino acids: CASVSPPLGGNEQFF.

The chain links TRBV9 to TRBJ1-5, with a tentative D call TRBD1 (5 bases). Trimming took 0 bases from V and 1 from J, leaving 8 bases between them. Germline V CDR1 and CDR2: SGDLS, YYNGEE. The CDR3 totals 15 residues. In DNA, the CDR3 is TGTGCCAGCAGCGTAGCTGGGGCAAGCAATCAGCCCCAGCATTTT. It is translated as CASSVAGASNQPQHF.

The V and J genes are TRBV5-1 and TRBJ2-1, with 11 bases fitting TRBD2. V shed 3 bases, J shed 3 bases, and the junction held 8 bases outside the gene matches. Germline CDR1 and CDR2: SGHRS and YFSETQ. The CDR3 contains 17 residues. The CDR3 sequence: CASSSSGLAGHYNEQFF. The CDR3, as DNA: TGCGCCAGCAGCTCCTCCGGACTAGCGGGTCACTACAATGAGCAGTTCTTC. Combining the CDR3 with reference TRBV5-1 and TRBJ2-1 gives the whole variable domain KAGVTQTPRYLIKTRGQQVTLSCSPISGHRSVSWYQQTPGQGLQFLFEYFSETQRNKGNFPGRFSGRQFSNSRSEMNVSTLELGDSALYLCASSSSGLAGHYNEQFFGPGTRLTVL.

The chain employs TRBV11-2 and TRBJ1-1, with D possibly being TRBD1 (6 bases). This CDR3 contains 15 residues. The V and J ends lost 1 base and 4 bases respectively, with 13 bases between them. CDR1 and CDR2 (germline): SGHAT, FQNNGV. In DNA form, the CDR3 reads TGTGCCAGCAGCTTAGTCGCGGGGGCCGGCACTGAAGCTTTCTTT. Its protein is CASSLVAGAGTEAFF.

The V and J genes are TRBV3-1 (or the pseudogene TRBV3-2) and TRBJ2-5; D call uncertain. This CDR3 spans 14 amino acids. The germline V and J ends were trimmed by 0 bases and 5 bases, with 10 bases remaining between them. In germline, CDR1 is LGHDT, CDR2 YNNKEL (reference sequence). The CDR3 nucleotides read TGTGCCAGCAGCCAAGACACTATTGGGGAGACCCAGTACTTC. It specifies CASSQDTIGETQYF.

This chain connects TRBV7-2 to TRBJ1-3, with D uncertain. V shed 6 bases and J shed 2 bases, with 11 bases lying between them. The CDR3 contains 14 residues. Germline V gives CDR1 SGHTA, CDR2 FQGNSA. CDR3 sequence: CASRTSGPGNTIYF. The CDR3 DNA reads TGTGCCAGCAGAACAAGCGGACCTGGAAACACCATATATTTT. Using reference TRBV7-2 and TRBJ1-3 for the parts outside the CDR3, the full variable domain is GAGVSQSPSNKVTEKGKDVELRCDPISGHTALYWYRQSLGQGLEFLIYFQGNSAPDKSGLPSDRFSAERTGGSVSTLTIQRTQQEDSAVYLCASRTSGPGNTIYFGEGSWLTVV.

The CDR3 bases are TGTGCCAGCAGCTTAAGAACGGGTGAAGCTTTCTTT. This translates into CASSLRTGEAFF. The chain couples TRBV11-3 to TRBJ1-1, with D unclear. Trimming took off 2 bases at V and 7 bases at J, with 8 bases between the two ends. The CDR3 has 12 residues. The germline CDR1 and CDR2 sequences are SGHNT and YENEEA.

This chain uses TRBV29-1 with TRBJ2-3, with TRBD2 matching over 7 bases. This CDR3 spans 19 amino acids. Unmatched junction bases numbered 18, after V lost 1 base and J lost 2 bases. Germline V CDR1 and CDR2: SQVTM, ANQGSEA. DNA of the CDR3: TGCAGCGTTGAAGGTCGGACTAGAATATCCCCCCTGAACACAGATACGCAGTATTTT. Translated: CSVEGRTRISPLNTDTQYF.